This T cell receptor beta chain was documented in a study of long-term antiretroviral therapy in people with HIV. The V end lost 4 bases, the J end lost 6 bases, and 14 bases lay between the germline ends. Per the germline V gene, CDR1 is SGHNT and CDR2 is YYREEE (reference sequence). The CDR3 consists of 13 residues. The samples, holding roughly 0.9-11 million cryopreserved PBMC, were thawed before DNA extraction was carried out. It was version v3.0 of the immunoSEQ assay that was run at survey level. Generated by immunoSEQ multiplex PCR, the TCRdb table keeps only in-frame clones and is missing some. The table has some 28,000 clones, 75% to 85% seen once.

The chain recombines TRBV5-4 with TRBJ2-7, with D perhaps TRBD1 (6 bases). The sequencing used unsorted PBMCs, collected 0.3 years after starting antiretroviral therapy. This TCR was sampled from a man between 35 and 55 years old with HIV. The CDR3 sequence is CASSRDTTSEQYF. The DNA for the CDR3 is TGTGCCAGCAGCCGGGACACCACTTCCGAGCAGTACTTC.